The 32 T cell receptor beta chains below all came from one sample that was sequenced in a study of blood T cell repertoires in COVID-19. Assay used: immunoSEQ multiplex PCR; TCRdb lists only in-frame clones, some missing. The sample holds 74,000 or so clones, 85% to 90% seen once. Material for sequencing was peripheral blood. These receptors were collected from a man in his fifties with acute or convalescent COVID-19.

The chain carries TRBV18 and TRBJ2-5; 8 bases fit TRBD2. Germline lookup yields CDR1 KGHSH and CDR2 LQKENI. V was pared by 1 base and J by 4 bases, with 8 bases of the junction left unmatched. The CDR3 totals 16 residues. The chain's CDR3 is CASSPQEAGVGETQYF. The CDR3 DNA is TGTGCCAGCTCACCACAGGAAGCGGGAGTGGGAGAGACCCAGTACTTC.

This chain uses TRBV28 with TRBJ2-7; tentatively, D is TRBD1 (7 bases). Trimming left V 5 bases short and J 7 bases short, with 15 bases between. The CDR3 is 13 residues long. Germline CDR1 reads MDHEN; CDR2 reads SYDVKM. The CDR3 sequence: CASSGGGSKEQYF. The CDR3 DNA sequence: TGTGCCAGCAGTGGAGGGGGCTCGAAGGAGCAGTACTTC.

The genes are TRBV15 and TRBJ2-7, with a possible D match to TRBD2 (6 bases). Trimming took off 0 bases at V and 6 bases at J, with 12 bases between the two ends. From germline, CDR1 is LNHNV and CDR2 YYDKDF (reference sequence). CDR3 length equals 14 residues. CDR3 sequence: CATSRDPGVIEQYF. The CDR3 nucleotides are TGTGCCACCAGCAGAGATCCGGGAGTGATCGAGCAGTACTTC.

The genes are TRBV27 and TRBJ2-1, with D perhaps matching TRBD1 (6 bases). The CDR3 is 15 residues long. With 4 bases removed from V and 2 bases from J, the gap between germline ends came to 12 bases. CDR1 is MNHEY and CDR2 is SMNVEV in the germline V gene (reference sequence). CDR3 in amino acids: CASSSTGSPYNEQFF. CDR3 bases: TGTGCCAGCAGTTCTACAGGGTCCCCCTACAATGAGCAGTTCTTC.

The chain links TRBV5-1 to TRBJ2-1, with TRBD2 matching 9 bases. CDR3 length equals 15 residues. The J segment lost 7 bases and the V segment lost 1 base, leaving 6 bases of the junction unmatched. Germline CDR1 and CDR2: SGHRS and YFSETQ. The CDR3 sequence: CASSLRLAGRNEQFF. As DNA, the CDR3 is TGCGCCAGCAGCTTGCGCCTAGCGGGAAGGAATGAGCAGTTCTTC.

The chain carries TRBV29-1 and TRBJ2-7, with 7 positions matching TRBD1. There are 16 residues in the CDR3. V lost 7 bases and J lost 0; bases outside the gene matches: 15. Germline CDR1 reads SQVTM; CDR2 reads ANQGSEA. CDR3 loop: CSARTGTAPSSYEQYF. CDR3 DNA sequence: TGCAGCGCTCGGACCGGGACAGCGCCGAGCTCCTACGAGCAGTACTTC.

This clone was counted only a few times. The chain links TRBV10-3 to TRBJ1-5, with TRBD1 matching over 7 bases. This CDR3 is built from 15 residues. Germline V gene lookup returns CDR1 ENHRY and CDR2 SYGVKD. The V segment lost 5 bases and the J segment 6 bases; nucleotides outside the gene matches: 10. CDR3 sequence: CAISRQGAQSQPQHF. CDR3 in DNA: TGTGCCATCAGTAGACAGGGTGCTCAAAGTCAGCCCCAGCATTTT.

The chain recombines TRBV6-1 with TRBJ2-5; D is ambiguous. Trimming took off 3 bases at V and 1 base at J, with 9 bases between the two ends. CDR1 and CDR2 from the germline V gene are MNHNS and SASEGT. The CDR3 consists of 14 residues. The DNA of the CDR3 is TGTGCCAGCAGTGATACGGTGAGCCAAGAGACCCAGTACTTC. It translates to CASSDTVSQETQYF.

The chain joins TRBV30 to TRBJ2-1; the D gene is possibly TRBD1 (6 bases). Germline CDR1 reads GTSNPN; CDR2 reads SVGIG (reference sequence). The CDR3 has 13 amino acids. Deletions cut 5 bases from V and 5 bases from J, with 13 bases between. The CDR3 DNA reads as TGTGCCTGGGAGAGGGGGTTCCACAATGAGCAGTTCTTC. It is translated as CAWERGFHNEQFF.

The gene calls are TRBV19 and TRBJ2-2; TRBD2 aligns across 12 bases. The CDR3 totals 15 residues. Germline lookup yields CDR1 LNHDA and CDR2 SQIVND (reference sequence). V trimming: 5 bases; J trimming: 3 bases; junction bases outside the gene matches: 1. This CDR3 reads CASSSSGRDTGELFF. CDR3 DNA sequence: TGTGCCAGTAGTTCTAGCGGGAGGGACACCGGGGAGCTGTTTTTT.

The rearrangement links TRBV18 to TRBJ1-5; the match to TRBD1 covers 9 bases. CDR1 and CDR2 (germline): KGHSH, LQKENI. CDR3 size: 17 residues. V shed 2 bases and J 6 bases; nucleotides not matched to a gene: 11. CDR3 in amino acids: CASSPSSTGQGGQPQHF. The CDR3 DNA sequence: TGTGCCAGCTCACCAAGTAGTACGGGACAGGGTGGTCAGCCCCAGCATTTT.

The sample holds one count of this clone. The CDR3 DNA reads TGTGCCAGTAACGAACAGCAGGGCCAGGGCTACACCTTC. Protein: CASNEQQGQGYTF. The V gene is TRBV19, the J gene TRBJ1-2; TRBD1 is a possible D gene (5 bases). V lost 7 bases to trimming and J lost 8 bases, with 17 bases between them. The CDR3 length is 13 residues. CDR1 is LNHDA, CDR2 SQIVND, per germline (reference sequence).

The chain links TRBV11-3 to TRBJ1-2; D remains ambiguous. V was cut by 0 bases and J by 0 bases, with 11 bases left in between. This CDR3 is built from 16 residues. The germline CDR1 and CDR2 sequences are SGHNT and YENEEA. The CDR3: CASSLEGRKANYGYTF. For the CDR3, the DNA is TGTGCCAGCAGCTTAGAGGGCCGGAAAGCTAACTATGGCTACACCTTC.

The chain employs TRBV27 and TRBJ2-3; 9 positions match TRBD2. The CDR3 runs to 17 residues. The junction had 13 bases not matched to a gene; V was cut back by 5 bases and J by 4 bases. Per germline, CDR1 MNHEY and CDR2 SMNVEV (reference sequence). The DNA for the CDR3 is TGTGCCAGCAGTCGGGCCCGCGCGGGAGGGCTAGCAGATACGCAGTATTTT. It encodes CASSRARAGGLADTQYF.

This chain uses TRBV7-2 with TRBJ1-2, with TRBD1 identical over 7 bases. V gave up 5 bases and J gave up 8 bases; unmatched junction bases: 17. The CDR3 is 16 residues long. CDR1 is SGHTA and CDR2 is FQGNSA in the germline V gene. CDR3 nucleotides: TGTGCCAGCAGCCAATCCGGGGGACAGACCCCTTGGGGCTACACCTTC. It yields the protein CASSQSGGQTPWGYTF.

The chain couples TRBV24-1 to TRBJ2-1; TRBD2 matches at 14 bases. Germline CDR1 is KGHDR and CDR2 is SFDVKD. The CDR3 consists of 16 residues. V gave up 4 bases and J gave up 10 bases; unmatched junction bases: 8. The CDR3: CATSDPGTSGSLEQFF. The CDR3 DNA reads TGTGCCACCAGTGACCCGGGGACTAGCGGGAGCTTGGAGCAGTTCTTC.

The chain joins TRBV4-1 to TRBJ2-7, with 7 bases that match TRBD1. The V gene's germline CDR1 is MGHRA and CDR2 YSYEKL. CDR3 length: 14 amino acids. J lost 7 bases, V lost 7 bases, and 13 bases had no gene match. The CDR3: CASKDYRGRGEQYF. CDR3 nucleotide sequence: TGCGCCAGCAAAGATTACAGGGGACGAGGGGAGCAGTACTTC.

This chain links TRBV30 with TRBJ2-5; a weak D match, TRBD2 (6 bases). Germline-derived CDR1 and CDR2 are GTSNPN and SVGIG (reference sequence). Trimming pared 8 bases from V and 4 bases from J, leaving 20 bases between. The CDR3 covers 14 residues. The DNA of the CDR3 is TGTGCCGGAAAAAACTCCGGGAGCGGAGAGACCCAGTACTTC. Its protein is CAGKNSGSGETQYF.

This rearrangement joins TRBV7-6 to TRBJ2-1, with 11 nucleotides matching TRBD1. Trimming cost V 4 bases and J 7 bases; bases outside gene matches: 9. The CDR3 contains 16 residues. Germline lookup yields CDR1 SGHVS and CDR2 FNYEAQ. CDR3 sequence: CASSSGQGAAGNEQFF. The CDR3 nucleotides are TGTGCCAGCAGCTCAGGACAGGGGGCTGCTGGAAATGAGCAGTTCTTC.

The gene calls are TRBV5-5 and TRBJ2-7; tentatively, D is TRBD2 (5 bases). Deletions cut 0 bases from V and 4 bases from J, with 11 bases between. The CDR3 sequence is 14 residues long. Germline loops: CDR1 SGHKS, CDR2 YYEKEE (reference sequence). The CDR3 region has the DNA TGTGCCAGCAGCTTGGGTCGGGAAAATTACGAGCAGTACTTC. Protein product: CASSLGRENYEQYF.

The chain employs TRBV7-9 and TRBJ2-1, with D perhaps matching TRBD2 (7 bases). Germline CDR1 and CDR2: SEHNR and FQNEAQ (reference sequence). V shed 1 base and J shed 5 bases, with 24 bases lying between them. CDR3 length: 19 residues. The DNA for the CDR3 is TGTGCCAGCAGCTTAGTGGGTCTTTCTTGGTCCGGGGGGCACAATGAGCAGTTCTTC. It specifies CASSLVGLSWSGGHNEQFF.

CDR3 amino acids: CASSHQQGDGNQPQHF. In nucleotides, the CDR3 is TGCGCCAGCAGCCATCAACAGGGCGACGGCAATCAGCCCCAGCATTTT. This chain connects TRBV4-1 to TRBJ1-5; D perhaps matches TRBD1 (6 bases). CDR3 length equals 16 residues. The V end lost 3 bases, the J end lost 2 bases, and 14 bases lay between the germline ends. The germline CDR1 and CDR2 sequences are MGHRA and YSYEKL.

This CDR3 reads CASRDGTTNQPQHF. In nucleotides, the CDR3 is TGTGCCAGCAGGGACGGGACAACTAATCAGCCCCAGCATTTT. The chain is built from TRBV2 and TRBJ1-5; TRBD1 might be the D (6 bases). CDR1 and CDR2 (germline): SNHLY, FYNNEI. The CDR3 extends over 14 amino acids. Deletions cut 6 bases from V and 4 bases from J, with 13 bases between.

The chain is built from TRBV27 and TRBJ2-3; a weak D match, TRBD2 (6 bases). The CDR3 length is 15 residues. CDR1 is MNHEY, CDR2 SMNVEV, per germline (reference sequence). V lost 2 bases and J lost 0, with 9 bases in between. The CDR3 nucleotides read TGTGCCAGCAGTTTAGGGAGGCCTAGCACAGATACGCAGTATTTT. Its protein product is CASSLGRPSTDTQYF.

The chain uses TRBV24-1 and TRBJ1-1; 9 bases agree with TRBD1. The CDR3 loop spans 14 amino acids. Germline CDR1 KGHDR, CDR2 SFDVKD. Losses at the gene ends were 5 bases for V and 1 base for J; bases not matched to a gene: 1. The CDR3: CATSGTGENTEAFF. Here the CDR3 DNA reads TGTGCCACCAGTGGGACAGGGGAGAACACTGAAGCTTTCTTT.

The chain is built from TRBV5-1 and TRBJ2-7; D remains unclear. CDR3 length: 14 amino acids. Germline V gene data show CDR1 as SGHRS and CDR2 as YFSETQ. The germline V and J ends were trimmed by 0 bases and 2 bases, with 9 bases remaining between them. CDR3 DNA sequence: TGCGCCAGCAGCTTGGAGACTGTTCCCTACGAGCAGTACTTC. Translation gives CASSLETVPYEQYF.

The chain has TRBV6-4 and TRBJ2-3; perhaps TRBD2 as D (6 bases). The CDR3 runs 16 residues. CDR1 MRHNA and CDR2 SNTAGT come from the germline V gene. The V gene lost 0 bases and the J gene lost 2 bases, with 12 bases spanning the gap. The CDR3 loop is CASSDSDGSLTDTQYF. The CDR3 region has the DNA TGTGCCAGCAGTGACTCCGACGGGAGCCTCACAGATACGCAGTATTTT.

This clone is deemed medium-sized. The chain joins TRBV6-2 or TRBV6-3 to TRBJ2-2; 8 bases are shared with TRBD2. Germline V CDR1 and CDR2: MNHEY, SVGEGT. The CDR3 loop spans 13 amino acids. V lost 6 bases, J lost 3 bases, and 0 bases stayed unmatched. The CDR3 DNA follows: TGTGCCAGCAGCGGGAGGGACACCGGGGAGCTGTTTTTT. It translates to CASSGRDTGELFF.

This clone was detected only once. This chain links TRBV28 with TRBJ1-4, with D unresolved. The CDR3 spans 11 residues. CDR1 and CDR2 from the germline V gene are MDHEN and SYDVKM. V was pared by 4 bases and J by 6 bases, with 3 bases between. CDR3 sequence reads: CASSSDEKLFF. The CDR3 DNA is TGTGCCAGCAGTTCCGATGAAAAACTGTTTTTT.

This chain connects TRBV10-3 to TRBJ1-2, with D unclear. Per germline, CDR1 ENHRY and CDR2 SYGVKD. The V and J ends lost 8 bases and 4 bases respectively, with 17 bases between them. The CDR3 consists of 14 residues. The CDR3 region has the DNA TGTGCCATCCCCGACCCCGGGAGAAGCTATGGCTACACCTTC. It encodes CAIPDPGRSYGYTF.

The V and J genes are TRBV6-6 and TRBJ2-6; D perhaps matches TRBD2 (6 bases). The CDR3 length is 17 residues. V dropped 5 bases and J dropped 3 bases, with 17 bases sitting between them. The germline gives CDR1 MNHNY, CDR2 SVGAGI (reference sequence). The CDR3 DNA reads TGTGCCAGCAGTCAGATGACGGGAGTGGGTGGGGCCAACGTCCTGACTTTC. This gives the protein CASSQMTGVGGANVLTF.

The chain recombines TRBV7-2 with TRBJ1-2; unclear D gene. Looked up from germline, CDR1 is SGHTA and CDR2 is FQGNSA. V lost 5 bases and J 7 bases, leaving 20 bases between the germline ends. The CDR3 extends over 15 amino acids. The CDR3 region is CASSPPPSVPGGYTF. In DNA, the CDR3 is TGTGCCAGCAGCCCCCCACCCTCGGTTCCCGGTGGCTACACCTTC. Based on the CDR3 plus reference TRBV7-2 and TRBJ1-2, the full variable domain is GAGVSQSPSNKVTEKGKDVELRCDPISGHTALYWYRQSLGQGLEFLIYFQGNSAPDKSGLPSDRFSAERTGGSVSTLTIQRTQQEDSAVYLCASSPPPSVPGGYTFGSGTRLTVV.